Listed here are 18 T cell receptor beta chains from one sample, sequenced in a study of T cell responses to AZD1222 COVID-19 vaccine (dated by TCRdb to the early 2020s). The time point label on this specimen signifies: baseline before first vaccination. Library generation was performed with the immunoSEQ multiplex PCR assay. Imported from immuneACCESS, the table was reduced by TCRdb to in-frame sequences with V and J called. These copies leave out some clones; in studies compared against another copy, an unresolved V gene accounts for under half, and the cause of the remainder is not known. A total of about 130,000 clones appear in this sample, approximately 94% of them only once. 6% to 7% of the sample is held by the ten biggest clonotypes. Sample: peripheral blood, taken on day 0 of AZD1222 vaccination. These receptors all stem from an adult in good health.

The gene calls are TRBV18 and TRBJ1-1; 10 nucleotides agree with TRBD1. Unmatched junction bases numbered 3, after V lost 3 bases and J lost 5 bases. CDR1 and CDR2 (germline): KGHSH, LQKENI. This CDR3 is 14 amino acids long. The CDR3 sequence is CASSPTGGLTEAFF. CDR3 nucleotides: TGTGCCAGCTCACCGACAGGGGGCCTTACTGAAGCTTTCTTT.

The chain combines TRBV27 with TRBJ1-1, with unresolved D. From germline, CDR1 is MNHEY and CDR2 SMNVEV (reference sequence). V lost 6 bases to trimming and J lost 3 bases, with 5 bases between them. The CDR3 sequence is 11 residues long. The CDR3 DNA is TGTGCCAGCAGCCCTTACACTGAAGCTTTCTTT. Amino acids: CASSPYTEAFF.

The genes are TRBV5-1 and TRBJ2-2; the D gene is possibly TRBD1 (7 bases). The CDR3 totals 17 residues. Germline V gives CDR1 SGHRS, CDR2 YFSETQ. The germline V and J ends were trimmed by 0 bases and 2 bases, with 14 bases remaining between them. CDR3 protein: CASSLAGGQLNTGELFF. Written as DNA, the CDR3 is TGCGCCAGCAGCTTGGCCGGGGGACAGCTCAACACCGGGGAGCTGTTTTTT. The full variable domain, rest sourced from reference TRBV5-1 and TRBJ2-2, is KAGVTQTPRYLIKTRGQQVTLSCSPISGHRSVSWYQQTPGQGLQFLFEYFSETQRNKGNFPGRFSGRQFSNSRSEMNVSTLELGDSALYLCASSLAGGQLNTGELFFGEGSRLTVL.

The chain links TRBV14 to TRBJ2-1; D is possibly TRBD1 (5 bases). The CDR3 contains 13 residues. CDR1 and CDR2 from the germline V gene are SGHDN and FVKESK. V was shortened by 2 bases and J by 7 bases, with 9 bases between the two germline ends. In nucleotides, the CDR3 is TGTGCCAGCAGCCAACAGGGCAGGAATGAGCAGTTCTTC. Amino acids: CASSQQGRNEQFF.

The V and J genes are TRBV5-1 and TRBJ1-1, with 7 bases identical to TRBD1. CDR3 length: 16 amino acids. V lost 4 bases and J lost 6; bases outside the gene matches: 15. Germline CDR1 reads SGHRS; CDR2 reads YFSETQ. The DNA for the CDR3 is TGCGCCAGCAGCCCTACCACGGGAGGAACAGGGGCTGAAGCTTTCTTT. Its protein is CASSPTTGGTGAEAFF.

The V call is TRBV18, the J call TRBJ2-5; 7 bases are a match to TRBD1. The CDR3 runs 16 residues. V lost 3 bases, J lost 2 bases, and 9 bases stayed unmatched. Germline V CDR1 and CDR2: KGHSH, LQKENI. Here the CDR3 reads CASSPNRAQGQETQYF. The CDR3 DNA reads as TGTGCCAGCTCACCGAACCGAGCACAGGGGCAAGAGACCCAGTACTTC.

The chain is built from TRBV27 and TRBJ2-1, with D hard to call. Trimming shortened V by 4 bases and J by 5 bases, and 6 bases separated the two germline ends. The CDR3 covers 12 residues. Germline V gives CDR1 MNHEY, CDR2 SMNVEV (reference sequence). CDR3 sequence (DNA): TGTGCCAGCAGTTCCATAAACAATGAGCAGTTCTTC. Translated: CASSSINNEQFF.

J is TRBJ2-2 and V is TRBV5-1; 10 nucleotides align to TRBD2. The germline gives CDR1 SGHRS, CDR2 YFSETQ. This CDR3 is 15 amino acids long. With 0 bases clipped from V and 6 bases from J, the junction kept 2 bases outside the gene matches. This CDR3 is CASSLVLAGSGELFF. CDR3 bases: TGCGCCAGCAGCTTGGTACTAGCGGGATCCGGGGAGCTGTTTTTT.

The chain employs TRBV6-1 and TRBJ1-2; D unresolved. The CDR3 totals 16 residues. Trimming took off 1 base at V and 0 bases at J, with 12 bases between the two ends. Germline V lookup: CDR1 MNHNS, CDR2 SASEGT. The CDR3 spells CASSEDSGNPNYGYTF. CDR3 bases: TGTGCCAGCAGTGAAGATTCCGGCAACCCTAACTATGGCTACACCTTC.

This chain uses TRBV7-9 with TRBJ1-6; a weak D match, TRBD1 (5 bases). With 4 bases removed from V and 4 bases from J, the gap between germline ends came to 14 bases. This CDR3 is 16 amino acids long. Germline V CDR1 and CDR2: SEHNR, FQNEAQ (reference sequence). CDR3 loop: CASSSIRDGYNSPLHF. Here the CDR3 DNA reads TGTGCCAGCAGCTCAATACGGGACGGATATAATTCACCCCTCCACTTT.

In regard to this clone: This sample also contains other DNA sequences that code for the same CDR3. V gene TRBV19 combines with J gene TRBJ1-6; D is unresolved. The germline CDR1 and CDR2 sequences are LNHDA and SQIVND (reference sequence). This CDR3 spans 13 amino acids. V was trimmed by 8 bases and J by 4 bases, leaving 9 bases between them. DNA of the CDR3: TGTGCCAGTTCTGCAGGATATAATTCACCCCTCCACTTT. Its protein product is CASSAGYNSPLHF.

This clone was found a few times. The rearrangement links TRBV9 to TRBJ2-1; 11 nucleotides line up with TRBD2. The CDR3 has 16 residues. From germline, CDR1 is SGDLS and CDR2 YYNGEE. V lost 4 bases to trimming and J lost 6 bases; unmatched junction nucleotides: 9. The CDR3 DNA reads as TGTGCCAGCAGCCCCAAGACTAGCGGGATACTCAATGAGCAGTTCTTC. Translated, it gives CASSPKTSGILNEQFF.

CDR3 in DNA: TGCGCCAGCAGCGTGACCTCAGGGGCCTACGAGCAGTACTTC. Translating it yields CASSVTSGAYEQYF. The chain carries TRBV5-1 and TRBJ2-7, with a weak D call TRBD1 (6 bases). Germline V lookup: CDR1 SGHRS, CDR2 YFSETQ. The CDR3 runs 14 residues. V gave up 4 bases and J gave up 2 bases, with 13 bases separating them.

The gene calls are TRBV2 and TRBJ1-2, with D unresolved. The CDR3 has 12 residues. V lost 6 bases and J lost 4, with 9 bases in between. Germline V CDR1 and CDR2: SNHLY, FYNNEI. The CDR3 DNA reads TGTGCCAGCAGGGAGGGCGGCTATGGCTACACCTTC. Residues: CASREGGYGYTF.

This rearrangement joins TRBV6-6 to TRBJ1-2, with TRBD1 as a possible D gene (6 bases). This CDR3 comprises 14 residues. In germline, CDR1 is MNHNY, CDR2 SVGAGI (reference sequence). Trimming removed 7 bases at V and 4 bases at J, with 16 bases between. CDR3 DNA: TGTGCCAGCAAGGGCGGGGGGCGCGGCTATGGCTACACCTTC. Its protein product is CASKGGGRGYGYTF.

The chain carries TRBV27 and TRBJ1-2, with D perhaps TRBD1 (6 bases). This CDR3 region has 16 residues. The ends were cut back, 4 bases at V and 1 base at J, with 16 bases in the middle. Germline CDR1 is MNHEY and CDR2 is SMNVEV (reference sequence). Here the CDR3 reads CASSWAGRGYNYGYTF. CDR3 nucleotides: TGTGCCAGCAGTTGGGCAGGGAGGGGGTATAACTATGGCTACACCTTC.

This chain uses TRBV4-3 with TRBJ2-7, with TRBD2 as a possible D gene (6 bases). The CDR3 loop spans 14 amino acids. The germline V and J ends were trimmed by 0 bases and 6 bases, with 12 bases remaining between them. Germline-derived CDR1 and CDR2 are LGHNA and YSLEER. The CDR3 sequence is CASSQELAVGEQYF. The DNA of the CDR3 is TGCGCCAGCAGCCAAGAGTTAGCGGTGGGCGAGCAGTACTTC.

The DNA for the CDR3 is TGTGCCAGCAGTCCCCCAGGGGGCAGAGGACACGAGCAGTACTTC. Encoded protein: CASSPPGGRGHEQYF. The chain uses TRBV27 and TRBJ2-7, with TRBD1 matching over 8 bases. CDR1 and CDR2 (germline): MNHEY, SMNVEV (reference sequence). The J segment lost 5 bases and the V segment lost 5 bases, leaving 11 bases of the junction unmatched. The length of the CDR3 is 15 residues.